The 25 T cell receptor beta chains below come from one sample, sequenced in a study of cytomegalovirus exposure and HLA in healthy donors. A multiplex PCR was run with 60 Vbeta primers and 13 Jbeta primers. Clones were read by immunoSEQ multiplex PCR, and TCRdb kept only the in-frame ones, dropping some. The sample records roughly 150,000 clones, around 80% being singletons. The sequenced material came from PBMCs. Every receptor here comes from a man aged 25 to 40 in good health and CMV-seropositive.

A remark on this clone: Other DNA variants within this sample encode the same CDR3. The V call is TRBV11-2, the J call TRBJ1-1, with no clear D. CDR1 is SGHAT and CDR2 is FQNNGV in the germline V gene. This CDR3 is built from 14 residues. Trimming took off 5 bases at V and 3 bases at J, with 13 bases between the two ends. CDR3 in DNA: TGTGCCAGCAGCAGTTTCGTACCGGACACTGAAGCTTTCTTT. It yields the protein CASSSFVPDTEAFF.

The chain carries TRBV6-5 and TRBJ2-2; D is perhaps TRBD2 (5 bases). There are 12 residues in the CDR3. Germline loops: CDR1 MNHEY, CDR2 SVGAGI. Trimming stripped 7 bases from V and 6 bases from J, with 9 bases between. As DNA, the CDR3 is TGTGCCAGCACCAACGGGGCCGGGGAGCTGTTTTTT. It specifies CASTNGAGELFF.

The chain is built from TRBV11-2 and TRBJ1-3; D perhaps matches TRBD1 (5 bases). Germline loops: CDR1 SGHAT, CDR2 FQNNGV. The V gene lost 5 bases and the J gene lost 0 bases, with 20 bases spanning the gap. The CDR3 spans 18 residues. CDR3 nucleotide sequence: TGTGCCAGCAGCCAAGCCCGGGACTCCTTTCCCTCTGGAAACACCATATATTTT. Residues: CASSQARDSFPSGNTIYF.

The chain is built from TRBV9 and TRBJ1-1; no clear D gene. Germline CDR1 and CDR2: SGDLS and YYNGEE. V was clipped by 1 base and J by 3 bases, with 7 bases between them. The CDR3 covers 13 residues. The CDR3 nucleotides are TGTGCCAGCAGCGTAAAACCGGACACTGAAGCTTTCTTT. This translates into CASSVKPDTEAFF.

The chain links TRBV5-6 to TRBJ1-2, with 7 bases lining up with TRBD1. V gave up 4 bases and J gave up 4 bases; unmatched junction bases: 7. The germline V gene has CDR1 SGHDT and CDR2 YYEEEE. This CDR3 has 14 amino acids. The CDR3 region has the DNA TGTGCCAGCAGCCAAGGAGGGGGCATCTATGGCTACACCTTC. Translating it yields CASSQGGGIYGYTF.

The genes are TRBV18 and TRBJ2-7; unclear D gene. This CDR3 comprises 18 residues. The germline V gene has CDR1 KGHSH and CDR2 LQKENI. With 3 bases removed from V and 3 bases from J, the gap between germline ends came to 24 bases. CDR3 residues: CASSPTSLRINTDYEQYF. In nucleotides, the CDR3 is TGTGCCAGCTCACCCACGTCTTTGCGGATAAATACTGACTACGAGCAGTACTTC.

The chain carries TRBV11-3 and TRBJ2-2; 10 nucleotides line up with TRBD2. J was trimmed by 2 bases and V by 0 bases; bases with no gene match: 9. The CDR3 is 19 residues long. Germline V lookup: CDR1 SGHNT, CDR2 YENEEA. The CDR3: CASSLDASGRGTNTGELFF. Here the CDR3 DNA reads TGTGCCAGCAGCTTAGATGCTAGCGGGAGAGGAACAAACACCGGGGAGCTGTTTTTT.

The V call is TRBV7-9, the J call TRBJ2-5; unclear D gene. CDR1 and CDR2 from the germline V gene are SEHNR and FQNEAQ (reference sequence). With 3 bases removed from V and 0 bases from J, the gap between germline ends came to 11 bases. This CDR3 comprises 15 residues. Written as DNA, the CDR3 is TGTGCCAGCAGCTTGAAGCTCTTATACCAAGAGACCCAGTACTTC. Translating gives CASSLKLLYQETQYF. The variable domain in full, with the rest retrieved from reference TRBV7-9 and TRBJ2-5, is DTGVSQNPRHKITKRGQNVTFRCDPISEHNRLYWYRQTLGQGPEFLTYFQNEAQLEKSRLLSDRFSAERPKGSFSTLEIQRTEQGDSAMYLCASSLKLLYQETQYFGPGTRLLVL.

V usage is TRBV28 and J usage is TRBJ1-5; D gene uncertain. Deletions cut 9 bases from V and 3 bases from J, with 12 bases between. Looked up from germline, CDR1 is MDHEN and CDR2 is SYDVKM. The CDR3 covers 13 residues. The CDR3 nucleotides read TGTGCCAGTCGTCCCGAGTACAATCAGCCCCAGCATTTT. Translating it yields CASRPEYNQPQHF.

The CDR3, as DNA: TGCGCCAGCAGCTTGGTACAGCCTAATGAAAAACTGTTTTTT. Translation: CASSLVQPNEKLFF. The gene calls are TRBV5-1 and TRBJ1-4, with D uncertain. V was cut by 0 bases and J by 3 bases, with 6 bases left in between. The germline V gene has CDR1 SGHRS and CDR2 YFSETQ. This CDR3 has 14 amino acids.

The J gene is TRBJ2-1, the V gene TRBV2; 10 bases map to TRBD2. V lost 4 bases, J lost 9 bases, and 9 bases stayed unmatched. The CDR3 contains 15 residues. Germline assignment: CDR1 SNHLY and CDR2 FYNNEI. The CDR3 sequence is CASSAAGGSLGEQFF. CDR3 DNA sequence: TGTGCCAGCAGTGCAGCGGGAGGGTCCCTCGGTGAGCAGTTCTTC.

This chain connects TRBV11-2 to TRBJ2-2; D may be TRBD2 (5 bases). Germline V gives CDR1 SGHAT, CDR2 FQNNGV. The CDR3 runs 13 residues. V was pared by 5 bases and J by 8 bases, with 12 bases between. The CDR3 coding sequence is TGTGCCAGCAGCGCACTAGTGTCAGGGGAGCTGTTTTTT. Translation gives CASSALVSGELFF.

There are a few counts of this clone. The J gene is TRBJ1-2, the V gene TRBV29-1; TRBD1 matches at 11 bases. The V segment lost 8 bases and the J segment 7 bases; nucleotides outside the gene matches: 9. The CDR3 extends over 13 amino acids. Per the germline V gene, CDR1 is SQVTM and CDR2 is ANQGSEA. CDR3: CSLTDRGRGGYTF. CDR3 nucleotide sequence: TGCAGCCTGACGGACAGGGGGCGCGGTGGCTACACCTTC.

As concerns this clone: The junction departs from germline at one end; a sequencing error may be responsible. The genes are TRBV29-1 and TRBJ2-5; D unresolved. The germline V gene has CDR1 SQVTM and CDR2 ANQGSEA. The CDR3 runs 12 residues. This CDR3 reads CSVGPEQETRYF. The CDR3 coding sequence is TGCAGCGTTGGTCCGGAGCAAGAGACCCGGTACTTC. Together with reference TRBV29-1 and TRBJ2-5, the CDR3 gives the full variable domain: SAVISQKPSRDICQRGTSLTIQCQVDSQVTMMFWYRQQPGQSLTLIATANQGSEATYESGFVIDKFPISRPNLTFSTLTVSNMSPEDSSIYLCSVGPEQETRYFGPGTRLLVL.

The V gene is TRBV6-9, the J gene TRBJ2-4; 9 bases agree with TRBD1. The V segment lost 6 bases and the J segment 0 bases; nucleotides outside the gene matches: 15. The CDR3 covers 19 residues. The germline gives CDR1 MNHGY, CDR2 SVAAGI. The CDR3 bases are TGTGCCAGCAGCCCCGAGACAGGGGGAATTACCCTAGCCAAAAACATTCAGTACTTC. Its protein product is CASSPETGGITLAKNIQYF.

V and J are TRBV7-2 and TRBJ1-5; D not certain. The CDR3 has 13 residues. The ends were cut back, 5 bases at V and 5 bases at J, with 10 bases in the middle. The germline gives CDR1 SGHTA, CDR2 FQGNSA. CDR3 coding DNA: TGTGCCAGCAGCATAGAGGAGTATCAGCCCCAGCATTTT. It specifies CASSIEEYQPQHF.

The chain recombines TRBV19 with TRBJ2-1; a weak D match, TRBD2 (5 bases). Germline V lookup: CDR1 LNHDA, CDR2 SQIVND (reference sequence). The ends were cut back, 6 bases at V and 1 base at J, with 22 bases in the middle. The CDR3 is 18 residues long. The CDR3 is CASSQGRGGLGSYNEQFF. The CDR3, as DNA: TGTGCCAGTAGCCAAGGGAGAGGCGGCTTAGGGTCCTACAATGAGCAGTTCTTC.

The chain uses TRBV2 and TRBJ2-2; D not resolved. V dropped 1 base and J dropped 4 bases, with 10 bases sitting between them. The CDR3 is 15 residues long. Germline CDR1 is SNHLY and CDR2 is FYNNEI. The CDR3 bases are TGTGCCAGCAGTGAAGATTCTATTGCCACCGGGGAGCTGTTTTTT. Its protein is CASSEDSIATGELFF.

The rearrangement joins TRBV19 to TRBJ1-1; 9 positions agree with TRBD1. V was clipped by 5 bases and J by 5 bases; unmatched bases: 9. CDR3 length equals 15 residues. CDR1 LNHDA and CDR2 SQIVND come from the germline V gene (reference sequence). The CDR3 protein is CASSVLQGAGTEAFF. Written as DNA, the CDR3 is TGTGCCAGTAGTGTTTTACAGGGGGCTGGGACTGAAGCTTTCTTT. The whole variable domain, filled in from reference TRBV19 and TRBJ1-1, reads DGGITQSPKYLFRKEGQNVTLSCEQNLNHDAMYWYRQDPGQGLRLIYYSQIVNDFQKGDIAEGYSVSREKKESFPLTVTSAQKNPTAFYLCASSVLQGAGTEAFFGQGTRLTVV.

J is TRBJ2-5 and V is TRBV9; 7 bases match TRBD1. This CDR3 is built from 15 residues. The germline V gene has CDR1 SGDLS and CDR2 YYNGEE. V dropped 2 bases and J dropped 5; count of bases not matched to a gene: 9. The CDR3 DNA sequence: TGTGCCAGCAGCGTGGGGGACAGATCCGGGGAGACCCAGTACTTC. This codes for CASSVGDRSGETQYF.

This rearrangement joins TRBV2 to TRBJ2-7; 9 nucleotides match TRBD2. This CDR3 comprises 13 residues. The trim removed 6 bases at V and 6 bases at J, leaving 6 bases unmatched. Germline V gene lookup returns CDR1 SNHLY and CDR2 FYNNEI. CDR3 sequence reads: CASRGLAISEQYF. In DNA form, the CDR3 reads TGTGCCAGCAGGGGACTAGCCATAAGCGAGCAGTACTTC.

The J gene is TRBJ2-1, the V gene TRBV7-8; 9 bases fit TRBD2. V lost 1 base and J lost 2; bases outside the gene matches: 0. CDR3 length: 15 amino acids. From germline, CDR1 is SGHVS and CDR2 FQNEAQ. Written as DNA, the CDR3 is TGTGCCAGCAGCTTAGGCGGGAGGGCCTACAATGAGCAGTTCTTC. As protein: CASSLGGRAYNEQFF.

CDR3: CASSQTGRTEAFF. CDR3 in DNA: TGTGCCAGCAGCCAGACAGGGCGGACTGAAGCTTTCTTT. This chain links TRBV6-5 with TRBJ1-1; 7 nucleotides align to TRBD1. The germline V gene encodes CDR1 MNHEY and CDR2 SVGAGI. With V trimmed by 6 bases and J by 5 bases, 6 bases remained unmatched. The CDR3 runs to 13 residues.

Notes on this clone: A junction boundary mismatches the germline segment, possibly from a read error. The chain has TRBV5-4 and TRBJ2-6; D might be TRBD1 (5 bases). The CDR3 is made up of 16 amino acids. Per germline, CDR1 SGHNT and CDR2 YYREEE (reference sequence). The CDR3 loop is CASSQGSISGANGLTF. Written as DNA, the CDR3 is TGTGCCAGCAGTCAGGGAAGTATCTCTGGGGCCAACGGCCTGACTTTC.

The genes are TRBV30 and TRBJ1-2; 8 bases line up with TRBD1. This CDR3 is 14 amino acids long. V dropped 3 bases and J dropped 4; count of bases not matched to a gene: 7. The germline gives CDR1 GTSNPN, CDR2 SVGIG (reference sequence). CDR3 loop: CAWRASGTGYGYTF. The CDR3 DNA sequence: TGTGCCTGGAGGGCTAGCGGGACAGGCTATGGCTACACCTTC.